This T cell receptor (beta chain) was retrieved from a study of T cells in Graves' hyperthyroidism and ophthalmopathy. Study in general: Once the initial diagnosis was made, peripheral blood was obtained before any treatment.

RNA transcripts served as the template for amplifying TCR beta CDR3 regions. With the HTBI primer set, the TCR CDR3 went through a first round of RT-PCR. A single record per CDR3 protein comes from TCRdb applying MiXCR to the multiplex PCR reads. Of hundreds of thousands of distinct CDR3 sequences in the sample, approximately 14% were seen once. On this clonotype itself: What it binds is unknown. A much larger clone differs by one base, so this may be a read error.

Study-level points and caveats: Expanded thyroid clonotypes (above 0.001) were mostly also found in blood.

Each patient was aged 18 to 65 and had newly diagnosed hyperthyroidism of under 2 months' duration. This clonotype was obtained from a woman aged 18-35 years with Graves' hyperthyroidism that later progressed to Graves' ophthalmopathy. Material for sequencing was blood.

CDR3 amino acids: CVSSLIQGLSYNEQFF. The DNA of the CDR3 is TGTGTCAGCAGCCTGATTCAAGGGTTATCCTACAATGAGCAGTTCTTC. This chain joins TRBV3-1 and TRBJ2-1; D not certain. The length of the CDR3 is 16 residues. Germline CDR1 is LGHDT and CDR2 is YNNKEL (reference sequence).